What follows are 11 T cell receptor beta chains derived from one specimen sequenced in a study of shared clonotypes between healthy human individuals. The assay was immunoSEQ multiplex PCR, and TCRdb's table has in-frame clones only and misses some. The sample holds approximately 320,000 clones, about nine tenths seen once. Sequenced sample: memory CD8+ T cells sorted from blood. Subset noted: CD45RO+ cells pooled with CCR7-negative TemRA cells. These receptors originate from a man aged 18-30 years in good health.

The chain recombines TRBV7-9 with TRBJ1-1; D is undetermined. Deletions cut 1 base from V and 3 bases from J, with 6 bases between. Germline CDR1 reads SEHNR; CDR2 reads FQNEAQ (reference sequence). This CDR3 is 13 amino acids long. The CDR3 sequence: CASSLEMDTEAFF. For the CDR3, the DNA is TGTGCCAGCAGCTTAGAAATGGACACTGAAGCTTTCTTT.

This clone was observed many times. The chain employs TRBV2 and TRBJ2-1; 9 bases are shared with TRBD2. Germline lookup yields CDR1 SNHLY and CDR2 FYNNEI. With V trimmed by 3 bases and J by 6 bases, 9 bases remained unmatched. This CDR3 has 16 residues. The CDR3 reads CASSDRLAGTINEQFF. In DNA, the CDR3 is TGTGCCAGCAGTGACCGCCTAGCGGGGACTATCAATGAGCAGTTCTTC.

The chain has TRBV4-1 and TRBJ2-5; no clear D gene. There are 14 residues in the CDR3. Germline V gene data show CDR1 as MGHRA and CDR2 as YSYEKL. The germline V and J ends were trimmed by 1 base and 1 base, with 7 bases remaining between them. CDR3 sequence: CASSQGQPQETQYF. CDR3 bases: TGCGCCAGCAGCCAAGGGCAGCCCCAAGAGACCCAGTACTTC.

This clone showed up just once. This chain connects TRBV27 to TRBJ1-1; 7 positions match TRBD1. CDR3 length equals 17 residues. Germline-derived CDR1 and CDR2 are MNHEY and SMNVEV (reference sequence). J lost 0 bases, V lost 3 bases, and 10 bases had no gene match. This CDR3 is CASSFLSRQGLNTEAFF. The CDR3 DNA sequence: TGTGCCAGCAGTTTTCTAAGCCGACAGGGATTGAACACTGAAGCTTTCTTT.

The chain couples TRBV27 to TRBJ2-7, with 9 bases matching TRBD2. V lost 2 bases, J lost 5 bases, and 13 bases stayed unmatched. This CDR3 is 17 amino acids long. Per the germline V gene, CDR1 is MNHEY and CDR2 is SMNVEV (reference sequence). The CDR3 protein is CASSLLGVAGVSHEQYF. The CDR3, as DNA: TGTGCCAGCAGTTTACTGGGTGTAGCGGGGGTATCCCACGAGCAGTACTTC.

The chain couples TRBV9 to TRBJ2-2; no clear D gene. CDR1 is SGDLS and CDR2 is YYNGEE in the germline V gene. V was shortened by 0 bases and J by 3 bases, with 12 bases between the two germline ends. The CDR3 extends over 16 amino acids. This CDR3 reads CASSVGLVEYTGELFF. CDR3 DNA: TGTGCCAGCAGCGTAGGGCTAGTCGAGTACACCGGGGAGCTGTTTTTT.

The chain couples TRBV4-1 to TRBJ2-5; D gene ambiguous. Germline V CDR1 and CDR2: MGHRA, YSYEKL. The CDR3 covers 13 residues. Trimming took off 3 bases at V and 5 bases at J, with 10 bases between the two ends. The DNA of the CDR3 is TGCGCCAGCAGCCACTACACCCGGGAGACCCAGTACTTC. It translates to CASSHYTRETQYF.

This clone appeared many times. V and J are TRBV28 and TRBJ1-5, with D perhaps matching TRBD1 (6 bases). Germline loops: CDR1 MDHEN, CDR2 SYDVKM. This CDR3 has 15 amino acids. Trimming took 7 bases from V and 7 from J, leaving 20 bases between them. The CDR3 region has the DNA TGTGCCAGCACCCTGGGGCAGGGGTATCGGCAGCCCCAGCATTTT. This gives the protein CASTLGQGYRQPQHF.

This clone was found once. V is TRBV29-1 and J is TRBJ1-2; TRBD1 aligns across 8 bases. Per germline, CDR1 SQVTM and CDR2 ANQGSEA. Trimming removed 7 bases from V and 5 bases from J; junction bases left unmatched: 15. This CDR3 is 15 amino acids long. CDR3 nucleotides: TGCAGCGCTCCTAACCCGGACAGGGAGGGGTATGGCTACACCTTC. Amino acid sequence: CSAPNPDREGYGYTF.

The chain couples TRBV4-3 to TRBJ2-5; no clear D gene. CDR1 and CDR2 (germline): LGHNA, YSLEER. Trimming shortened V by 0 bases and J by 2 bases, and 10 bases separated the two germline ends. The CDR3 has 15 residues. This CDR3 reads CASSQDITAQETQYF. CDR3 in DNA: TGCGCCAGCAGCCAAGATATAACAGCGCAAGAGACCCAGTACTTC.

A few counts support this clone. The chain is built from TRBV10-3 and TRBJ2-3; 9 nucleotides agree with TRBD1. The germline V gene encodes CDR1 ENHRY and CDR2 SYGVKD. The CDR3 extends over 15 amino acids. Losses at the gene ends were 6 bases for V and 1 base for J; bases not matched to a gene: 5. The CDR3 region is CAISYRGRGTDTQYF. In DNA, the CDR3 is TGTGCCATCAGCTACAGGGGGCGCGGCACAGATACGCAGTATTTT.